This T cell receptor beta chain is drawn from a study of T cells in Graves' hyperthyroidism and ophthalmopathy. General observations from the study: From stable hyperthyroidism, ophthalmopathy was separated by a 13 V-J model. Among clonotypes expanded in thyroid above 0.001, most were also found in blood.

Concerning this clonotype itself: Its antigen is undetermined. One end of the junction varies from germline; a read error may be responsible.

Disease duration under 2 months; hyperthyroidism patients were aged 18 to 65. This CDR3 is built from 13 residues. Looked up from germline, CDR1 is SGHTA and CDR2 is FQGNSA. Amplified TCR beta CDR3 regions came from RNA transcripts. Using the HTBI primer set, a first-round RT-PCR was run on the TCR CDR3. TCRdb ran MiXCR on the multiplex PCR reads and lists one entry per CDR3 protein. This table has fewer than 550,000 distinct CDR3 sequences, roughly 14% appearing once. This TCR was sampled from a woman aged 18-30 years with Graves' hyperthyroidism. The J gene is TRBJ1-2, the V gene TRBV7-2; no clear D gene. The source material was blood. CDR3 coding DNA: TGTGCCAGCAGCTCTTACGTCGGCTATGGCTACGCCTTC. Protein sequence: CASSSYVGYGYAF. Combining the CDR3 with reference TRBV7-2 and TRBJ1-2 gives the whole variable domain GAGVSQSPSNKVTEKGKDVELRCDPISGHTALYWYRQSLGQGLEFLIYFQGNSAPDKSGLPSDRFSAERTGGSVSTLTIQRTQQEDSAVYLCASSSYVGYGYAFGSGTRLTVV.